These 9 T cell receptor beta chains originate from one sample sequenced in a study of blood T cell repertoires in COVID-19. Repertoires were generated with immunoSEQ multiplex PCR, while TCRdb's copy carries only in-frame clones and drops some. The data contain some 59,000 clones, around nine tenths of them singletons. Sequencing was done on a sample of peripheral blood. The receptors come from a man between 50 and 59 years old with acute or convalescent COVID-19.

The chain employs TRBV5-1 and TRBJ2-7; 12 nucleotides align to TRBD2. This CDR3 has 15 amino acids. The germline V gene has CDR1 SGHRS and CDR2 YFSETQ. Trimming cost V 5 bases and J 2 bases; bases outside gene matches: 5. The DNA for the CDR3 is TGCGCCAGCAGGACTGGACTAGCGGGAACCTACGAGCAGTACTTC. It translates to CASRTGLAGTYEQYF.

The CDR3, as DNA: TGTGCCAGCAGCCCCCGGGACACCCAAGAGACCCAGTACTTC. Amino acids: CASSPRDTQETQYF. The chain joins TRBV2 to TRBJ2-5; D may be TRBD1 (6 bases). The germline gives CDR1 SNHLY, CDR2 FYNNEI. CDR3 length: 14 amino acids. The V and J ends lost 6 bases and 1 base respectively, with 12 bases between them.

This clone was recorded once. The rearrangement joins TRBV27 to TRBJ1-2; 10 nucleotides match TRBD1. Trimming removed 3 bases from V and 10 bases from J; junction bases left unmatched: 8. The CDR3 totals 14 residues. CDR1 and CDR2 (germline): MNHEY, SMNVEV (reference sequence). Here the CDR3 reads CASSFSDRGLPYTF. The CDR3 DNA sequence: TGTGCCAGCAGTTTCTCCGACAGGGGGCTCCCCTACACCTTC.

This chain joins TRBV4-3 and TRBJ1-1; tentative D call: TRBD1 (6 bases). Trimming shortened V by 5 bases and J by 10 bases, and 14 bases separated the two germline ends. Germline V gene data show CDR1 as LGHNA and CDR2 as YSLEER. The CDR3 runs 12 residues. In DNA form, the CDR3 reads TGCGCCAGCAGCGGGGCCGGCAGGGGAGCTTTCTTT. It codes for CASSGAGRGAFF.

The CDR3: CAIRARGATEAFF. The DNA of the CDR3 is TGTGCCATTAGAGCCAGGGGTGCCACTGAAGCTTTCTTT. The chain recombines TRBV10-3 with TRBJ1-1; TRBD1 is a possible D gene (6 bases). Germline V CDR1 and CDR2: ENHRY, SYGVKD. The CDR3 contains 13 residues. V lost 9 bases and J 4 bases, leaving 15 bases between the germline ends.

The V and J genes are TRBV6-1 and TRBJ1-3, with 11 bases matching TRBD1. V lost 1 base, J lost 2 bases, and 7 bases stayed unmatched. The CDR3 contains 18 residues. Germline V gene data show CDR1 as MNHNS and CDR2 as SASEGT. The CDR3 DNA is TGTGCCAGCAGTGAAGTTTTAGGACAGGGGGCGGCTGGAAACACCATATATTTT. As protein: CASSEVLGQGAAGNTIYF.

The gene calls are TRBV29-1 and TRBJ1-2; no definite D call. The germline V gene has CDR1 SQVTM and CDR2 ANQGSEA. The CDR3 has 12 residues. V lost 4 bases and J lost 8, with 14 bases in between. The CDR3 bases are TGCAGCGTTGTTTGGTCAGCGGAGGGCTACACCTTC. The encoded protein is CSVVWSAEGYTF.

The rearrangement joins TRBV30 to TRBJ1-1, with TRBD1 identical over 7 bases. This CDR3 is 12 amino acids long. The trim removed 5 bases at V and 11 bases at J, leaving 11 bases unmatched. Germline CDR1 is GTSNPN and CDR2 is SVGIG (reference sequence). The chain's CDR3 is CAWALLTGSAFF. The CDR3 DNA is TGTGCCTGGGCACTATTGACAGGGAGTGCTTTCTTT.

The gene calls are TRBV19 and TRBJ1-6, with TRBD1 identical over 9 bases. V was pared by 4 bases and J by 6 bases, with 10 bases of the junction left unmatched. Germline V gene sequence: CDR1 LNHDA, CDR2 SQIVND (reference sequence). This CDR3 has 17 amino acids. The CDR3 nucleotides are TGTGCCAGTAGTACCTTATCCGGGACAGGGATTAATTCACCCCTCCACTTT. Translation: CASSTLSGTGINSPLHF.